This TCR beta chain emerged from a study of T cells after yellow fever vaccination. From the 5' RACE reads, TCRdb called clonotypes with MiXCR, one entry per CDR3 protein. The sample consists of 400,000 or so distinct CDR3 sequences, approximately 6% of them appearing once. This CDR3 has 14 residues. With 4 bases removed from V and 7 bases from J, the gap between germline ends came to 14 bases. Germline V gene data show CDR1 as SGHTA and CDR2 as FQGNSA. The sample consisted of PBMCs, taken 5 days after the yellow fever booster vaccination. The chain couples TRBV7-2 to TRBJ1-5, with D tentatively TRBD1 (5 bases). The TCR was taken from a man younger than 40 who received the YFV17D yellow fever vaccine. CDR3 in DNA: TGTGCCAGCAGCTACCCCGGACAAGGCCAGCCCCAGCATTTT. This translates into CASSYPGQGQPQHF. Complete variable domain (other parts from reference TRBV7-2 and TRBJ1-5): GAGVSQSPSNKVTEKGKDVELRCDPISGHTALYWYRQSLGQGLEFLIYFQGNSAPDKSGLPSDRFSAERTGGSVSTLTIQRTQQEDSAVYLCASSYPGQGQPQHFGDGTRLSIL.